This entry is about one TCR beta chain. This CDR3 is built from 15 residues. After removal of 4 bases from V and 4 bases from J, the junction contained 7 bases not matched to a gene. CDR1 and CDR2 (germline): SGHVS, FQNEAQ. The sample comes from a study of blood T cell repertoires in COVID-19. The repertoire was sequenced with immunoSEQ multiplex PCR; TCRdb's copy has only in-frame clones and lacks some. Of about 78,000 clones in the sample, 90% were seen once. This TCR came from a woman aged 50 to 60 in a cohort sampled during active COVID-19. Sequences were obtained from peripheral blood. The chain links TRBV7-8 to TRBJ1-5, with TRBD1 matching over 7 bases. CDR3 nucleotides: TGTGCCAGCAGCTCTTCCTGGGACAGAAATCAGCCCCAGCATTTT. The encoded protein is CASSSSWDRNQPQHF.